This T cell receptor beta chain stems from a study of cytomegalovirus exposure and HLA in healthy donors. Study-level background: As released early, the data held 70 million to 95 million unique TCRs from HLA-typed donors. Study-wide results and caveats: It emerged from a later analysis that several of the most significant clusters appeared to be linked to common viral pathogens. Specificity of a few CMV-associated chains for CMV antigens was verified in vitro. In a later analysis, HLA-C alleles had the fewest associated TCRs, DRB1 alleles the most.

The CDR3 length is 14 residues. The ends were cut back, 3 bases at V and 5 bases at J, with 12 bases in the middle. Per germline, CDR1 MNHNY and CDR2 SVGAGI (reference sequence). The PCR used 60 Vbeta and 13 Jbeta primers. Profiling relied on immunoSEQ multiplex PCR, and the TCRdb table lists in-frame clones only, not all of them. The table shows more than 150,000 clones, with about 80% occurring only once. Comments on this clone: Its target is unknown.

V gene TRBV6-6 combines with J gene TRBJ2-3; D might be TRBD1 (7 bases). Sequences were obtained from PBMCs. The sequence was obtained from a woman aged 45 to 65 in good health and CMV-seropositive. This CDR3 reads CASSYQGGGDTQYF. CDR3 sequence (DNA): TGTGCCAGCAGTTATCAGGGGGGTGGAGATACGCAGTATTTT.